The 18 T cell receptor beta chains below were found in one sample sequenced in a study of CXCR3-negative and CXCR3-positive naive CD8 T cells. Findings of the study overall: Naive cells that were CXCR3-positive had more hydrophobic TRB CDR3s (compared with CXCR3-negative naive cells).

Researchers prepared the TRB cDNA libraries using 5' RACE with UMI labels. TCRdb derives one entry per CDR3 protein from the 5' RACE reads, leaving out DNA. Recorded for this sample: some 150,000 distinct CDR3 sequences. Which antigens these TCRs recognize remains unknown. Sequences were obtained from naive CXCR3+ CD8+ T cells from blood. The subset here: CD45RO-CCR7+CD27+CD95- naive CD8+ T cells expressing CXCR3 (TNR3+). Every receptor here comes from a human donor in good health. Some clones in this sample may be carry-over from other donors' samples.

The chain couples TRBV13 to TRBJ2-5; TCRdb's D call of TRBD2 is untestable without DNA. Germline CDR1 reads PRHDT; CDR2 reads FYEKMQ (reference sequence). The CDR3 contains 14 residues. CDR3 residues: CASSFEALQETQYF.

CDR3 residues: CASSVSFPEQYF. The chain carries TRBV5-6 and TRBJ2-7. CDR3 length: 12 amino acids. Germline-derived CDR1 and CDR2 are SGHDT and YYEEEE. Complete variable domain (other parts from reference TRBV5-6 and TRBJ2-7): DAGVTQSPTHLIKTRGQQVTLRCSPKSGHDTVSWYQQALGQGPQFIFQYYEEEERQRGNFPDRFSGHQFPNYSSELNVNALLLGDSALYLCASSVSFPEQYFGPGTRLTVT.

The chain links TRBV6-6 to TRBJ2-1; TCRdb names TRBD1, which stays unverified in the absence of DNA. CDR1 is MNHNY and CDR2 is SVGAGI in the germline V gene (reference sequence). The CDR3 spans 15 residues. The CDR3 is CASRGGTYTYNEQFF.

This chain connects TRBV5-5 to TRBJ2-1; TCRdb picks TRBD1, but there is no DNA to check that call. The CDR3 loop spans 14 amino acids. CDR1 and CDR2 from the germline V gene are SGHKS and YYEKEE (reference sequence). The CDR3 region is CASSPGGAGDEQFF.

The genes are TRBV4-1 and TRBJ2-6; with no DNA, the TCRdb D assignment of TRBD1 cannot be verified. The CDR3 loop spans 20 amino acids. Germline V gene sequence: CDR1 MGHRA, CDR2 YSYEKL. CDR3 loop: CASSQDWGTGYRSGANVLTF.

The chain uses TRBV29-1 and TRBJ2-7; TCRdb selects TRBD2, and the lack of DNA leaves this call unchecked. CDR1 is SQVTM, CDR2 ANQGSEA, per germline. The CDR3 extends over 15 amino acids. The CDR3 here is CSVEDPSGLSYEQYF.

The V gene is TRBV7-9, the J gene TRBJ2-7; there is no DNA to check the TCRdb D call of TRBD2. CDR1 and CDR2 (germline): SEHNR, FQNEAQ (reference sequence). This CDR3 spans 14 amino acids. CDR3 residues: CASSLMRAGDEQYF. Looking up the rest from reference TRBV7-9 and TRBJ2-7 gives the full variable domain: DTGVSQNPRHKITKRGQNVTFRCDPISEHNRLYWYRQTLGQGPEFLTYFQNEAQLEKSRLLSDRFSAERPKGSFSTLEIQRTEQGDSAMYLCASSLMRAGDEQYFGPGTRLTVT.

The J gene is TRBJ2-3, the V gene TRBV11-2; the D call of TRBD2 rests on TCRdb alone, since no DNA is present to check it. Germline-derived CDR1 and CDR2 are SGHAT and FQNNGV. The CDR3 is 15 residues long. The CDR3 loop is CASSSTSGGPDTQYF.

CDR3 loop: CASTLGPADTQYF. The rearrangement links TRBV12-3 or TRBV12-4 to TRBJ2-3; TCRdb calls TRBD1, which cannot be checked without DNA. CDR3 length equals 13 residues.

V is TRBV20-1 and J is TRBJ2-7; the TCRdb D gene call, TRBD2, has no DNA to confirm it. The CDR3 is made up of 15 amino acids. Germline-derived CDR1 and CDR2 are DFQATT and SNEGSKA (reference sequence). CDR3 sequence reads: CSARSSGLRTYEQYF.

This chain joins TRBV10-2 and TRBJ2-3. The CDR3 covers 13 residues. Germline assignment: CDR1 WSHSY and CDR2 SAAADI. The CDR3 sequence: CASRVDSTDTQYF.

The chain links TRBV21-1 to TRBJ2-7. TRBV21-1 is a recognized pseudogene. The CDR3 totals 14 residues. The CDR3 reads CASSKAGGSYEQYF.

The genes are TRBV7-2 and TRBJ1-1; there is no DNA to check the TCRdb D call of TRBD1. Germline V CDR1 and CDR2: SGHTA, FQGNSA. The CDR3 spans 17 residues. CDR3: CASSLAPGERFKTEAFF.

The chain is built from TRBV12-3 or TRBV12-4 and TRBJ2-7; no DNA is available, so the TRBD2 call from TCRdb remains unchecked. The CDR3 has 14 amino acids. CDR3 sequence: CASSFGTSRYEQYF.

The chain recombines TRBV6-6 with TRBJ1-2; TCRdb's D call of TRBD1 is untestable without DNA. CDR1 is MNHNY and CDR2 is SVGAGI in the germline V gene (reference sequence). This CDR3 region has 17 residues. This CDR3 is CASSYSISDRTNYGYTF.

The chain recombines TRBV14 with TRBJ2-3; TCRdb returns TRBD1, unconfirmable since there is no DNA. This CDR3 is built from 15 residues. Germline V gene lookup returns CDR1 SGHDN and CDR2 FVKESK. The CDR3 loop reads CASSHETGGTDTQYF.

V usage is TRBV29-1 and J usage is TRBJ2-7; the D call from TCRdb, TRBD1, cannot be confirmed without DNA. CDR1 is SQVTM, CDR2 ANQGSEA, per germline. CDR3 length: 11 residues. The CDR3 loop is CSVDSGGDHIF.

The CDR3 here is CASSKATSGKTTWPDTQYF. This chain joins TRBV14 and TRBJ2-3; TCRdb returns TRBD2, unconfirmable since there is no DNA. The CDR3 runs to 19 residues. Germline V lookup: CDR1 SGHDN, CDR2 FVKESK.